This T cell receptor (beta chain) was found in a study of vaccination and CD4 T cells after COVID-19. The CDR3 length is 15 residues. V was cut by 1 base and J by 0 bases, with 10 bases left in between. CDR1 is LNHNV, CDR2 YYDKDF, per germline (reference sequence). This clonotype turned up a few times. TCRdb fed the PCR reads into MiXCR, producing one record per CDR3 protein. The table has approximately 29,000 distinct CDR3 sequences, about 50% seen once. Time point: late sampling 161 to 241 days after vaccination in a few convalescent patients. The J gene is TRBJ2-7, the V gene TRBV15; unclear D gene. Sequenced here: CD4+ T cells from blood, sampled about 7 months after SARS-CoV-2 vaccination. The receptor was derived from a human donor who had recovered from COVID-19. The CDR3 DNA reads TGTGCCACCAGCAGAGCGGGCTCCGGCTCCTACGAGCAGTACTTC. This translates into CATSRAGSGSYEQYF.